This note documents a single T cell receptor beta chain sequence. Its recognized antigen is unknown. Base quality data are lacking; no much larger clone is found one base away. Library preparation used RT-PCR. The listed sequencing device is Illumina MiSeq. Using fastp trimming at Q25 and MiXCR clonotype assembly, TCRdb reanalyzed the public sequencing data and kept in-frame beta chains. A single entry per CDR3 protein holds the most common genes and DNA from its merged rows. This sample is represented by some 360 distinct CDR3 sequences; around half of them were singletons. Approximately 10% of the sample lies in the top ten. The data originate from a study of CD4 T cell repertoires and nickel (dated by TCRdb to 2019 to 2021). This clonotype originated in a human donor in a nickel allergy study, with or without nickel allergy (not recorded which). It is not recorded whether this sample comes from one donor or several. Material for sequencing was CD4+ T cells from blood, not recorded whether cultured.

The nucleotide sequence is TGTGCCATCAGTGAGACCCAGCCTGAGAACACCGGGGAGCTGTTTTTT. It encodes CAISETQPENTGELFF. The V gene is TRBV10-3 and the J gene is TRBJ2-2, with an unclear D gene assignment. The germline V gene yields ENHRY for CDR1 and SYGVKD for CDR2. V is pared back by 2 bases and J by 1 base, with 11 bases lying between the germline termini. Counted from cysteine to phenylalanine, this CDR3 has 16 amino acids. Only the CDR3 portion is preserved as DNA: 48 bases, with reading frame beginning at the first base.